This is a list of T cell receptor beta chains from one sample in a study of cytomegalovirus exposure and HLA in healthy donors. Here immunoSEQ multiplex PCR was the method, and the copy in TCRdb shows in-frame clones only, minus some. The sample shows about 160,000 clones, approximately 96% of them seen only once. The sequenced material came from PBMCs. These TCRs come from a woman under 30 in good health and CMV-seronegative. CDR3s include the opening cysteine and the closing phenylalanine or tryptophan. Each record gives: J gene, V gene, D gene, clone size, CDR3 DNA, CDR3 protein. D genes are given only for firm matches. A row's size may be missing; if present it is once, few, many or a size class.

j_gene: TRBJ2-1
v_gene: TRBV11-3
d_gene: TRBD1
abundance: -
CDR3nt: TGTGCCAGCAGTAAAGGACAGGAGTACGACAATGAGCAGTTCTTC
CDR3aa: CASSKGQEYDNEQFF

j_gene: TRBJ2-3
v_gene: TRBV18
d_gene: TRBD2
abundance: -
CDR3nt: TGTGCCAGCTCACAGGCGGCGGGGGACTCCACAGATACGCAGTATTTT
CDR3aa: CASSQAAGDSTDTQYF

j_gene: TRBJ1-1
v_gene: TRBV18
d_gene: TRBD1
abundance: -
CDR3nt: TGTGCCAGCTCACCAGAGGGACAGGCGAGGCGCACTGAAGCTTTCTTT
CDR3aa: CASSPEGQARRTEAFF

j_gene: TRBJ2-3
v_gene: TRBV9
d_gene: TRBD2
abundance: -
CDR3nt: TGTGCCAGCAGCGTAGCCGGGACTAGCGGGGGGGCCGGAGATACGCAGTATTTT
CDR3aa: CASSVAGTSGGAGDTQYF

j_gene: TRBJ2-2
v_gene: TRBV6-5
d_gene: -
abundance: -
CDR3nt: TGTGCCAGCAGTTTAAATCCGACGGGCACCGGGGAGCTGTTTTTT
CDR3aa: CASSLNPTGTGELFF

j_gene: TRBJ2-3
v_gene: TRBV9
d_gene: -
abundance: once
CDR3nt: TGTGCCAGCAGCGTGGGGGGGCCCACGACAGATACGCAGTATTTT
CDR3aa: CASSVGGPTTDTQYF

j_gene: TRBJ1-3
v_gene: TRBV11-2
d_gene: -
abundance: -
CDR3nt: TGTGCCAGCAGCACTCTCCAGGGCCAGCGAAACACCATATATTTT
CDR3aa: CASSTLQGQRNTIYF

j_gene: TRBJ1-1
v_gene: TRBV5-1
d_gene: TRBD1
abundance: -
CDR3nt: TGCGCCAGCAGCTTCGGGACAGTCGGAATGAACACTGAAGCTTTCTTT
CDR3aa: CASSFGTVGMNTEAFF

j_gene: TRBJ2-7
v_gene: TRBV9
d_gene: TRBD1
abundance: -
CDR3nt: TGTGCCAGCAGCAGTGGAGGCCAGGGGGACCTCTACGAGCAGTACTTC
CDR3aa: CASSSGGQGDLYEQYF

j_gene: TRBJ1-1
v_gene: TRBV7-2
d_gene: TRBD1
abundance: once
CDR3nt: TGTGCCAGCAGCTGGCTAGACAGGGATAGCACTGAAGCTTTCTTT
CDR3aa: CASSWLDRDSTEAFF

j_gene: TRBJ2-2
v_gene: TRBV11-3
d_gene: TRBD1
abundance: -
CDR3nt: TGTGCCAGCAGCAAGGGACAGGGACGGACCGGGGAGCTGTTTTTT
CDR3aa: CASSKGQGRTGELFF

j_gene: TRBJ2-2
v_gene: TRBV7-2
d_gene: TRBD2
abundance: -
CDR3nt: TGTGCCAGCAGCTACGGGACTAGCGCGGCCGGGGAGCTGTTTTTT
CDR3aa: CASSYGTSAAGELFF

j_gene: TRBJ2-5
v_gene: TRBV19
d_gene: TRBD1
abundance: -
CDR3nt: TGTGCCAGTAGGAAGACGGACAGGGGGCTAGAGACCCAGTACTTC
CDR3aa: CASRKTDRGLETQYF

j_gene: TRBJ2-5
v_gene: TRBV4-1
d_gene: TRBD2
abundance: -
CDR3nt: TGCGCCAGCAGCCAAGTACTAGCGGGGAAACAAGAGACCCAGTACTTC
CDR3aa: CASSQVLAGKQETQYF

j_gene: TRBJ2-3
v_gene: TRBV4-2
d_gene: -
abundance: -
CDR3nt: TGTGCCAGCAGCCAAGGGGAGTCAGATACGCAGTATTTT
CDR3aa: CASSQGESDTQYF

j_gene: TRBJ2-1
v_gene: TRBV7-8
d_gene: TRBD2
abundance: -
CDR3nt: TGTGCCAGCAGCGTTAGCGGGGGGCCTTATTACAATGAGCAGTTCTTC
CDR3aa: CASSVSGGPYYNEQFF

j_gene: TRBJ2-3
v_gene: TRBV29-1
d_gene: TRBD2
abundance: -
CDR3nt: TGCAGCGTCCCAGTAGGAGCGGGGGGGACTGATACGCAGTATTTT
CDR3aa: CSVPVGAGGTDTQYF

j_gene: TRBJ2-3
v_gene: TRBV4-1
d_gene: TRBD2
abundance: once
CDR3nt: TGCGCCAGCAGTCGGGGCGGGGGGACAGATACGCAGTATTTT
CDR3aa: CASSRGGGTDTQYF

j_gene: TRBJ2-1
v_gene: TRBV5-1
d_gene: TRBD2
abundance: -
CDR3nt: TGCGCCAGCAGCTTGGATGGGGGGGGAACGAACAATGAGCAGTTCTTC
CDR3aa: CASSLDGGGTNNEQFF

j_gene: TRBJ2-7
v_gene: TRBV2
d_gene: TRBD1
abundance: -
CDR3nt: TGTGCCAGCAGTTGGACAGGGTACTCCTACGAGCAGTACTTC
CDR3aa: CASSWTGYSYEQYF

j_gene: TRBJ2-7
v_gene: TRBV7-6
d_gene: -
abundance: once
CDR3nt: TGTGCCAGCAGCTTGCGCTCGGGGGACTCCTACGAGCAGTACTTC
CDR3aa: CASSLRSGDSYEQYF

j_gene: TRBJ2-1
v_gene: TRBV4-1
d_gene: TRBD1
abundance: -
CDR3nt: TGCGCCAGCAGCCAACCGGGACAGGCCCTAGGGCAGTTCTTC
CDR3aa: CASSQPGQALGQFF

j_gene: TRBJ2-3
v_gene: TRBV11-1
d_gene: TRBD2
abundance: -
CDR3nt: TGTGCCAGCAGCTCCGACCGGGGGGAATCCACAGATACGCAGTATTTT
CDR3aa: CASSSDRGESTDTQYF

j_gene: TRBJ1-5
v_gene: TRBV19
d_gene: TRBD1
abundance: -
CDR3nt: TGTGCCAGCCGGGGCGGCCCGGGACAGGGTCAAATATGGAATCAGCCCCAGCATTTT
CDR3aa: CASRGGPGQGQIWNQPQHF

j_gene: TRBJ2-1
v_gene: TRBV19
d_gene: -
abundance: -
CDR3nt: TGTGCCAGTAGTATAGTCAGCGGTTACTACAATGAGCAGTTCTTC
CDR3aa: CASSIVSGYYNEQFF

j_gene: TRBJ1-2
v_gene: TRBV19
d_gene: -
abundance: -
CDR3nt: TGTGCCAGTACTCCTGGGTGGGGCAGCCCTACCGCTAACTATGGCTACACCTTC
CDR3aa: CASTPGWGSPTANYGYTF

j_gene: TRBJ2-1
v_gene: TRBV5-3
d_gene: -
abundance: -
CDR3nt: TGTGCCAGAAGCTTGGATGAGGTCTACAATGAGCAGTTCTTC
CDR3aa: CARSLDEVYNEQFF

j_gene: TRBJ2-3
v_gene: TRBV2
d_gene: TRBD1
abundance: -
CDR3nt: TGTGCCAGCACCGGACAGGGCCCAGATACGCAGTATTTT
CDR3aa: CASTGQGPDTQYF

j_gene: TRBJ2-5
v_gene: TRBV6-6
d_gene: TRBD1
abundance: -
CDR3nt: TGTGCCAGCAGCCGACAGGGGCAAGAGACCCAGTACTTC
CDR3aa: CASSRQGQETQYF

j_gene: TRBJ2-1
v_gene: TRBV5-1
d_gene: -
abundance: -
CDR3nt: TGCGCCAGCAGCTTGGCCTATGAGCAGTTCTTC
CDR3aa: CASSLAYEQFF

j_gene: TRBJ1-1
v_gene: TRBV6-5
d_gene: -
abundance: -
CDR3nt: TGTGCCAGCAGTTACTCGAGGAGCCTTGAAGCTTTCTTT
CDR3aa: CASSYSRSLEAFF

j_gene: TRBJ2-3
v_gene: TRBV27
d_gene: TRBD2
abundance: -
CDR3nt: TGTGCCAGCAGTCGTCGGGCGGGGGAAACAGATACGCAGTATTTT
CDR3aa: CASSRRAGETDTQYF

j_gene: TRBJ2-3
v_gene: TRBV5-1
d_gene: -
abundance: -
CDR3nt: TGCGCCAGCAGGGCCGGGAGCACAGATACGCAGTATTTT
CDR3aa: CASRAGSTDTQYF

j_gene: TRBJ2-1
v_gene: TRBV6-1
d_gene: TRBD1
abundance: -
CDR3nt: TGTGCCAGCAGTGAGGGGGGGACAGGGGGCTTTGAGCAGTTCTTC
CDR3aa: CASSEGGTGGFEQFF

j_gene: TRBJ2-1
v_gene: TRBV9
d_gene: TRBD2
abundance: -
CDR3nt: TGTGCCAGCAGCGTCGGCGGGGGGGCCTACAATGAGCAGTTCTTC
CDR3aa: CASSVGGGAYNEQFF

j_gene: TRBJ1-1
v_gene: TRBV9
d_gene: -
abundance: -
CDR3nt: TGTGCCAGCAGCCCCACAGGGACCACTGAAGCTTTCTTT
CDR3aa: CASSPTGTTEAFF

j_gene: TRBJ1-5
v_gene: TRBV27
d_gene: -
abundance: -
CDR3nt: TGTGCCAGCAGTTTCCTCAGGGGTCAGCCCCAGCATTTT
CDR3aa: CASSFLRGQPQHF

j_gene: TRBJ2-7
v_gene: TRBV5-4
d_gene: -
abundance: -
CDR3nt: TGTGCCAGCAGCCCGACTTCGGGTGCTGTCTCCTACGAGCAGTACTTC
CDR3aa: CASSPTSGAVSYEQYF

j_gene: TRBJ1-2
v_gene: TRBV18
d_gene: TRBD1
abundance: -
CDR3nt: TGTGCCAGCTCACCAACCGGGACAGGGGCCTTCCTCTATGGCTACACCTTC
CDR3aa: CASSPTGTGAFLYGYTF

j_gene: TRBJ2-2
v_gene: TRBV6-1
d_gene: TRBD1
abundance: -
CDR3nt: TGTGCCAGCAATATAGACAGGGGCACCGGGGAGCTGTTTTTT
CDR3aa: CASNIDRGTGELFF

j_gene: TRBJ2-3
v_gene: TRBV2
d_gene: TRBD2
abundance: -
CDR3nt: TGTGCCAGCAGTGAAGAAAGGACTAGCGGGGGAGGCACAGATACGCAGTATTTT
CDR3aa: CASSEERTSGGGTDTQYF

j_gene: TRBJ2-7
v_gene: TRBV15
d_gene: -
abundance: -
CDR3nt: TGTGCCACCAGCAGTGAGAGCGGTGCGGGCGGCCTGTGCTTC
CDR3aa: CATSSESGAGGLCF

j_gene: TRBJ2-7
v_gene: TRBV4-3
d_gene: -
abundance: -
CDR3nt: TGCGCCAGCAGCCAAGCTACAGCCTACTACGAGCAGTACTTC
CDR3aa: CASSQATAYYEQYF

j_gene: TRBJ2-5
v_gene: TRBV4-1
d_gene: TRBD1
abundance: -
CDR3nt: TGCGCCAGCAGCCGGGACCAGGGGGCGGAGGAGACCCAGTACTTC
CDR3aa: CASSRDQGAEETQYF

j_gene: TRBJ2-5
v_gene: TRBV13
d_gene: -
abundance: -
CDR3nt: TGTGCCAGCAGCCGGGAGCGGGACCCAAGGGGGGCCCAGTACTTC
CDR3aa: CASSRERDPRGAQYF

j_gene: TRBJ2-3
v_gene: TRBV7-2
d_gene: TRBD2
abundance: -
CDR3nt: TGTGCCAGCAGCTTCTCTAGCGGGGGGACAGATACGCAGTATTTT
CDR3aa: CASSFSSGGTDTQYF

j_gene: TRBJ1-5
v_gene: TRBV5-8
d_gene: -
abundance: -
CDR3nt: TGTGCCAGCAGCTTAAGGGAGGTGGGCAATCAGCCCCAGCATTTT
CDR3aa: CASSLREVGNQPQHF

j_gene: TRBJ2-1
v_gene: TRBV11-1
d_gene: TRBD2
abundance: -
CDR3nt: TGTGCCAGCAGGCGCGGGGGACCACTCTACAATGAGCAGTTCTTC
CDR3aa: CASRRGGPLYNEQFF

j_gene: TRBJ2-2
v_gene: TRBV27
d_gene: -
abundance: -
CDR3nt: TGTGCCAGCAGTTCTGGACTCAACACCGGGGAGCTGTTTTTT
CDR3aa: CASSSGLNTGELFF

j_gene: TRBJ1-1
v_gene: TRBV7-2
d_gene: TRBD1
abundance: -
CDR3nt: TGTGCCAGCAGCTCCGTTTCGGGACAGATGAACACTGAAGCTTTCTTT
CDR3aa: CASSSVSGQMNTEAFF

j_gene: TRBJ1-6
v_gene: TRBV7-9
d_gene: TRBD1
abundance: -
CDR3nt: TGTGCCAGCAGCTTATCCCCCGGGACAGACAATTCACCCCTCCACTTT
CDR3aa: CASSLSPGTDNSPLHF

j_gene: TRBJ2-2
v_gene: TRBV6-5
d_gene: -
abundance: -
CDR3nt: TGTGCCAGCAGTTACTCCAGGAACACCGGGGAGCTGTTTTTT
CDR3aa: CASSYSRNTGELFF